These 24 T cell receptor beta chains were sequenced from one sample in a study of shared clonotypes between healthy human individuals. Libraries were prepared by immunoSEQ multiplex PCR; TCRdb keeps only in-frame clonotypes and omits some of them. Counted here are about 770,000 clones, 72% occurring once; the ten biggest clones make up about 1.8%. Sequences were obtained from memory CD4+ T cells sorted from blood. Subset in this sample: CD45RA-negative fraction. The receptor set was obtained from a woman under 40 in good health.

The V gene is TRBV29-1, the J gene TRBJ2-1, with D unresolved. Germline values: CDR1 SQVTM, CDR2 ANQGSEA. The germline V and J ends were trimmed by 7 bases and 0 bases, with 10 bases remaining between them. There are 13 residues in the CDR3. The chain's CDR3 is CSAWSSSYNEQFF. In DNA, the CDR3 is TGCAGCGCCTGGAGTAGCTCCTACAATGAGCAGTTCTTC.

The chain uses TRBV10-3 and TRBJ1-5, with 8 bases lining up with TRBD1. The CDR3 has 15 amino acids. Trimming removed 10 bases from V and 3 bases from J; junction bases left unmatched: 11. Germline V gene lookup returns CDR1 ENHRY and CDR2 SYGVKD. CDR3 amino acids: CATSKGTGDNQPQHF. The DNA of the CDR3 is TGTGCCACCTCGAAAGGGACAGGTGACAATCAGCCCCAGCATTTT.

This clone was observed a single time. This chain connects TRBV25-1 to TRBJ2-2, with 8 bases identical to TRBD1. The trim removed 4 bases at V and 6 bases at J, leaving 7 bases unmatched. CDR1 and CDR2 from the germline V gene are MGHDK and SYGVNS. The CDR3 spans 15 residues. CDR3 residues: CASSAGQGGAGELFF. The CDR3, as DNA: TGTGCCAGCAGTGCCGGACAGGGTGGGGCCGGGGAGCTGTTTTTT.

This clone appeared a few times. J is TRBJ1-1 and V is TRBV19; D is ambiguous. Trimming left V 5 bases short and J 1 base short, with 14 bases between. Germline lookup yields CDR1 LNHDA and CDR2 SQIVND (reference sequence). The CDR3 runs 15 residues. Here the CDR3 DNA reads TGTGCCAGTAGTCCCCAGTGGGGAGGGAACACTGAAGCTTTCTTT. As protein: CASSPQWGGNTEAFF.

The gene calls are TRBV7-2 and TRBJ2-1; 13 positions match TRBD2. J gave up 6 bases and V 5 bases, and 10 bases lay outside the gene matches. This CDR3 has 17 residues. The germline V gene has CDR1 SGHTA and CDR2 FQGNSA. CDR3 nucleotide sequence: TGTGCCAGCAGCCCGCGCTCGACTAGCGGGAGGCGCAATGAGCAGTTCTTC. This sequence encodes CASSPRSTSGRRNEQFF.

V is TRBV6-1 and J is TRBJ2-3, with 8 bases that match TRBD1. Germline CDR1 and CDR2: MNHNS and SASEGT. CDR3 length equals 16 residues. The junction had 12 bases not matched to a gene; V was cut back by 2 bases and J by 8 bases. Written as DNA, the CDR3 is TGTGCCAGCAGTGAATTGTCAGGGGGCGTATGGGTTACGCAGTATTTT. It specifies CASSELSGGVWVTQYF.

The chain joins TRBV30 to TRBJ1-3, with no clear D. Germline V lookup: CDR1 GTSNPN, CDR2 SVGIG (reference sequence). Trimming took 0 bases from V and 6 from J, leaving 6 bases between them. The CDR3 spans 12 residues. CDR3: CAWSVTKNTIYF. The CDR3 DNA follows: TGTGCCTGGAGTGTGACGAAAAACACCATATATTTT.

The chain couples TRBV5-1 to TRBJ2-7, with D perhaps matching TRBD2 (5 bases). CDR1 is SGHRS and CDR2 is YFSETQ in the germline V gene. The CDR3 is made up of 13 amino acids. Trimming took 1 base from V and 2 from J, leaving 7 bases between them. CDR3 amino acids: CASSLRETYEQYF. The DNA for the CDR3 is TGCGCCAGCAGCTTGAGGGAGACCTACGAGCAGTACTTC.

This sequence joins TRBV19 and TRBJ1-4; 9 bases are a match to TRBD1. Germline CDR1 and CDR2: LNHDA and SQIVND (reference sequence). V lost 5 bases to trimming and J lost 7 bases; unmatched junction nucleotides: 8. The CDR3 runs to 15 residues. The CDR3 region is CASSLPGQGPEKLFF. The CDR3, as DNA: TGTGCCAGTAGTCTCCCGGGACAGGGTCCTGAAAAACTGTTTTTT.

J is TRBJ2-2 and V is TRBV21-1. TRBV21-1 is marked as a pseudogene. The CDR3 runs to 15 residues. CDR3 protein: CASSKGKQGAGELFF. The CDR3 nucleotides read TGTGCCAGCAGCAAAGGTAAGCAGGGAGCCGGGGAGCTGTTTTTT.

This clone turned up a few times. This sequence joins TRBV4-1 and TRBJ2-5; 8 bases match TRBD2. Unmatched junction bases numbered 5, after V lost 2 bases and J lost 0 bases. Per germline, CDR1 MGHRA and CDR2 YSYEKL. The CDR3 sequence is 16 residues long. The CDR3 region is CASSQHSGAYQETQYF. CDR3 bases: TGCGCCAGCAGCCAACATAGCGGGGCGTACCAAGAGACCCAGTACTTC.

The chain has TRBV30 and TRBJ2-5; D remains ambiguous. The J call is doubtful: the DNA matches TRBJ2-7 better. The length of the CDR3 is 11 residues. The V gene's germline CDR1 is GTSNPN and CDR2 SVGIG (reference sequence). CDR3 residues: CAWRSSYEQYF. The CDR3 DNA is TGTGCCTGGAGAAGCAGTTACGAGCAGTACTTC.

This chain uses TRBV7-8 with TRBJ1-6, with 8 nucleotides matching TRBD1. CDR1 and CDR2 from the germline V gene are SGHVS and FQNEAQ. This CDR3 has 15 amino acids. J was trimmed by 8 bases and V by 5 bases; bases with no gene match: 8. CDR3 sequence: CASSPGQGFDSPLHF. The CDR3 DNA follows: TGTGCCAGCAGCCCCGGACAGGGATTTGATTCACCCCTCCACTTT.

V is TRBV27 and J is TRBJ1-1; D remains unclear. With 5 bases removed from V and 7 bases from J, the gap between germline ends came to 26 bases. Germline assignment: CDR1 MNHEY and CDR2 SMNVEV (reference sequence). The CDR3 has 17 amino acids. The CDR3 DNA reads TGTGCCAGCAGTCAATTTACGTTGCTCCACTCAGCAAGTGAAGCTTTCTTT. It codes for CASSQFTLLHSASEAFF.

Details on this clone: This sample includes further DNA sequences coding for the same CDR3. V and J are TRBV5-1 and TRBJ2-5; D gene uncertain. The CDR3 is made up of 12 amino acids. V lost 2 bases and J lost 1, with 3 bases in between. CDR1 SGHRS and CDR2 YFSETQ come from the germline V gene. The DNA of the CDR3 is TGCGCCAGCAGCTTCTCCCAAGAGACCCAGTACTTC. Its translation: CASSFSQETQYF. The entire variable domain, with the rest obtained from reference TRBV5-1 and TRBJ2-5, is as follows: KAGVTQTPRYLIKTRGQQVTLSCSPISGHRSVSWYQQTPGQGLQFLFEYFSETQRNKGNFPGRFSGRQFSNSRSEMNVSTLELGDSALYLCASSFSQETQYFGPGTRLLVL.

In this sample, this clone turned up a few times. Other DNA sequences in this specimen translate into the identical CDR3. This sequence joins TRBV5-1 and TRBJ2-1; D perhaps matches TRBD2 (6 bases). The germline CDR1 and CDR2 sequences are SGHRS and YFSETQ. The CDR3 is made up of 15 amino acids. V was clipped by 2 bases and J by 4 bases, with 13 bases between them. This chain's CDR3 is CASSFSSGSYNEQFF. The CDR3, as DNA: TGCGCCAGCAGCTTTTCCAGCGGGTCGTACAATGAGCAGTTCTTC.

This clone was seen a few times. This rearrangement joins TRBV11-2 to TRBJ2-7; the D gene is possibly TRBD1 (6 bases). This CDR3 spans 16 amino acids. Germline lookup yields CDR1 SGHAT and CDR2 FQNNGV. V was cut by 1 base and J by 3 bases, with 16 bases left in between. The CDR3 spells CASSLVRTPGDYEQYF. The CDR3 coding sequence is TGTGCCAGCAGCTTAGTTAGAACTCCAGGGGACTACGAGCAGTACTTC.

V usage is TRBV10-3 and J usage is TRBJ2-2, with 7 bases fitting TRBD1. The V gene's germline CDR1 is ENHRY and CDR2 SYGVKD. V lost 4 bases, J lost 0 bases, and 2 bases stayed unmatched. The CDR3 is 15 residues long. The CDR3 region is CAISGQGSNTGELFF. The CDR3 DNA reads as TGTGCCATCAGTGGACAGGGATCGAACACCGGGGAGCTGTTTTTT.

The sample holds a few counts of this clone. The chain's CDR3 is CASSLGSLSTDTQYF. CDR3 in DNA: TGCGCCAGCAGCTTGGGGTCGCTCTCCACAGATACGCAGTATTTT. The V and J genes are TRBV5-1 and TRBJ2-3; D is unresolved. Trimming removed 0 bases from V and 2 bases from J, with 10 bases in between. The CDR3 covers 15 residues. Germline loops: CDR1 SGHRS, CDR2 YFSETQ.

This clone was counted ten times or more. The CDR3 here is CSVAGLAGVITGELFF. The CDR3 region has the DNA TGCAGCGTTGCAGGACTAGCGGGAGTAATTACCGGGGAGCTGTTTTTT. The gene calls are TRBV29-1 and TRBJ2-2, with 13 bases aligning to TRBD2. V gave up 4 bases and J gave up 5 bases; unmatched junction bases: 7. Germline CDR1 and CDR2: SQVTM and ANQGSEA. This CDR3 has 16 amino acids.

The CDR3 loop is CASSPPRTSINYNEQFF. The CDR3 nucleotides read TGTGCCAGCAGTCCGCCAAGGACCTCGATAAACTACAATGAGCAGTTCTTC. The chain joins TRBV27 to TRBJ2-1, with D hard to call. The CDR3 is 17 amino acids. Germline-derived CDR1 and CDR2 are MNHEY and SMNVEV (reference sequence). Trimming removed 5 bases at V and 3 bases at J, with 20 bases between.

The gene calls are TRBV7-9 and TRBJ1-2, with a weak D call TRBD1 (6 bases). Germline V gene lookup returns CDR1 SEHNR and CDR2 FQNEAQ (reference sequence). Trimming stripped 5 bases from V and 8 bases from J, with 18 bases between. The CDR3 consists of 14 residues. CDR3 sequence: CASSKELGAGGYTF. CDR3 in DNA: TGTGCCAGCAGCAAAGAGTTGGGGGCGGGAGGCTACACCTTC.

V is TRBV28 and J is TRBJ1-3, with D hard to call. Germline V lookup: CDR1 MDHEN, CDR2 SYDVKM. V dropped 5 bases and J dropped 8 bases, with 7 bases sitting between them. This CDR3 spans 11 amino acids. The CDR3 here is CASSLSHTIYF. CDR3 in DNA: TGTGCCAGCAGTCTAAGTCACACCATATATTTT.

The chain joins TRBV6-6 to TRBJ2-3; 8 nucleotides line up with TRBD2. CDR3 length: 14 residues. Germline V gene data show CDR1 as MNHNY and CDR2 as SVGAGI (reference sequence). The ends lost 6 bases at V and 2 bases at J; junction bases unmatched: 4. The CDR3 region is CASRLAGITDTQYF. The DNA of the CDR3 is TGTGCCAGCAGATTAGCGGGAATCACAGATACGCAGTATTTT.